Listed below are T cell receptor beta chains from one sample, sequenced in a study of T-cell memory formation after mild COVID-19. TCRdb recomputed calls from the 5' RACE reads with MiXCR, one row per CDR3 protein. The top ten hold roughly 21% of the sample, which has 300,000 to 350,000 distinct CDR3 sequences, approximately 19% seen once. The sequencing sample was made of PBMCs or a T cell subset sorted from them (not recorded which). All receptors come from a man between 18 and 29 years old who had mild COVID-19 (a few samples of this study predate the infection). Cell type and time point are not known. Both conserved end residues are part of each CDR3. The D gene is left open where the match is weak. Expanded clones are given a class, and other clones once, few, many or no size at all.

D	V	size	J	CDR3	DNA
TRBD1	TRBV7-3	few	TRBJ1-5	CASSSRQGRQPQHF	TGTGCCAGCAGCTCCAGACAGGGTCGTCAGCCCCAGCATTTT
TRBD1	TRBV7-6	-	TRBJ1-5	CASSPAGTGKNQPQHF	TGTGCCAGCAGCCCTGCGGGGACAGGAAAGAATCAGCCCCAGCATTTT
TRBD1	TRBV5-6	few	TRBJ2-5	CASSSGQDQETQYF	TGTGCCAGCAGCTCCGGACAGGACCAAGAGACCCAGTACTTC
TRBD2	TRBV7-6	few	TRBJ2-3	CASSRPGGGSTDTQYF	TGTGCCAGCAGCCGGCCCGGGGGGGGTAGCACAGATACGCAGTATTTT
TRBD2	TRBV20-1	few	TRBJ2-5	CSAALRAGAQETQYF	TGCAGTGCTGCCCTCCGAGCGGGGGCACAGGAGACCCAGTACTTC
-	TRBV6-1	few	TRBJ1-1	CASGGFHGNTEAFF	TGTGCCAGTGGAGGTTTTCACGGGAACACTGAAGCTTTCTTT
-	TRBV20-1	-	TRBJ2-3	CSAASRQLSTDTQYF	TGCAGTGCTGCCTCTAGGCAGCTCAGCACAGATACGCAGTATTTT
TRBD2	TRBV5-6	-	TRBJ2-3	CASSSSGGELSDTQYF	TGTGCCAGCAGCTCGAGCGGGGGGGAGCTGTCGGATACGCAGTATTTT
-	TRBV2	many	TRBJ2-3	CASSEPDTQYF	TGTGCCAGCAGTGAACCAGATACGCAGTATTTT
-	TRBV20-1	-	TRBJ1-1	CSAPAVNTEAFF	TGCAGTGCCCCGGCGGTGAACACTGAAGCTTTCTTT
TRBD1	TRBV5-1	-	TRBJ2-7	CASSLEPRTGGAEQYF	TGCGCCAGCAGCTTGGAGCCCCGGACAGGGGGCGCGGAGCAGTACTTC
-	TRBV27	-	TRBJ1-2	CASSSTMGGGYTF	TGTGCCAGCAGCTCCACGATGGGCGGAGGCTACACCTTC
-	TRBV5-8	-	TRBJ1-5	CASSLSAGQGNQPQHF	TGTGCCAGCAGCTTGTCTGCGGGGCAGGGGAATCAGCCCCAGCATTTT
-	TRBV6-2/TRBV6-3	-	TRBJ2-5	CASRGAVVTQYF	TGTGCCAGCAGGGGAGCGGTAGTGACCCAGTACTTC
-	TRBV20-1	few	TRBJ2-5	CSARPQGRAQYF	TGCAGTGCCAGGCCCCAGGGAAGGGCCCAGTACTTC
-	TRBV12-3/TRBV12-4	-	TRBJ1-2	CASTKRENYGYTF	TGTGCCAGCACCAAACGAGAGAACTATGGCTACACCTTC
-	TRBV4-3	-	TRBJ1-2	CASSQGTGPGGYTF	TGCGCCAGCAGCCAAGGAACAGGTCCGGGTGGCTACACCTTC
-	TRBV6-5	-	TRBJ2-3	CASSYSDNSDTQYF	TGTGCCAGCAGTTACTCGGACAATTCAGATACGCAGTATTTT
-	TRBV28	few	TRBJ2-7	CASSSPRDTYEQYF	TGTGCCAGCAGTTCACCCCGGGACACCTACGAGCAGTACTTC
TRBD1	TRBV6-6	many	TRBJ2-7	CASSSRDRISYEQYF	TGTGCCAGCAGTTCTCGGGACAGGATTTCCTACGAGCAGTACTTC
TRBD2	TRBV4-2	-	TRBJ2-5	CASSQGAGRIQETQYF	TGTGCCAGCAGCCAAGGCGCCGGGAGGATCCAAGAGACCCAGTACTTC
-	TRBV5-1	few	TRBJ2-5	CASRVQGVLQETQYF	TGCGCCAGCAGGGTCCAGGGAGTTCTGCAAGAGACCCAGTACTTC
TRBD1	TRBV4-2	-	TRBJ2-2	CASSQASGGSTGELFF	TGTGCCAGCAGCCAAGCCTCAGGGGGCTCCACCGGGGAGCTGTTTTTT
-	TRBV5-5	-	TRBJ1-5	CASSPGWGDQPQHF	TGTGCCAGCAGCCCGGGGTGGGGGGATCAGCCCCAGCATTTT
-	TRBV5-1	-	TRBJ2-5	CASREQQETQYF	TGCGCCAGCAGGGAACAGCAAGAGACCCAGTACTTC
TRBD2	TRBV7-2	-	TRBJ2-3	CASSFDTSGGTDTQYF	TGTGCCAGCAGCTTTGATACTAGCGGGGGCACAGATACGCAGTATTTT
-	TRBV7-7	-	TRBJ2-7	CASSSWAGPHRYEQYF	TGTGCCAGCAGTTCCTGGGCAGGGCCCCACCGCTACGAGCAGTACTTC
-	TRBV28	-	TRBJ2-1	CASSSSAKGLVHEQFF	TGTGCCAGCAGTTCAAGCGCTAAGGGCCTAGTCCATGAGCAGTTCTTC
TRBD2	TRBV20-1	-	TRBJ2-5	CSAKTSVQETQYF	TGCAGTGCCAAGACTAGCGTACAAGAGACCCAGTACTTC
-	TRBV29-1	-	TRBJ2-5	CSFGVGETQYF	TGCAGCTTTGGGGTTGGAGAGACCCAGTACTTC
-	TRBV29-1	few	TRBJ2-4	CSATEASIQYF	TGCAGCGCGACGGAAGCAAGCATTCAGTACTTC
TRBD2	TRBV28	few	TRBJ2-3	CASSSRASGGISDTQYF	TGTGCCAGCTCGAGCCGAGCTAGCGGGGGAATTTCAGATACGCAGTATTTT
-	TRBV6-5	-	TRBJ1-6	CASRLGLYSPLHF	TGTGCCAGCCGGTTGGGCCTATATTCACCCCTCCACTTT
-	TRBV5-1	few	TRBJ1-1	CASSSQGRDTEAFF	TGCGCCAGCAGCTCTCAGGGGAGAGACACTGAAGCTTTCTTT
TRBD1	TRBV7-9	few	TRBJ2-1	CASSSDRVADEQFF	TGTGCCAGCAGCTCGGACAGGGTGGCCGATGAGCAGTTCTTC
TRBD2	TRBV7-8	-	TRBJ2-5	CASSFSTSGETQYF	TGTGCCAGCAGCTTTTCAACTAGCGGGGAGACCCAGTACTTC
-	TRBV7-3	few	TRBJ2-3	CASSPSPEDTQYF	TGTGCCAGCAGCCCATCTCCGGAGGATACGCAGTATTTT